These 13 T cell receptor beta chains came from one sample sequenced in a study of CD8 T cells in ankylosing spondylitis. TCRdb re-analysed the 5' RACE reads in MiXCR, keeping a single row per CDR3 protein. In the table there are approximately 240,000 distinct CDR3 sequences, 24% of which are singletons. The sample was blood, either unsorted or a sorted T cell fraction (not recorded which). The receptors here all came from a male donor with ankylosing spondylitis or in good health (not recorded which).

The CDR3 here is CAISETGAEAFF. CDR3 coding DNA: TGTGCCATCAGCGAGACAGGGGCTGAAGCTTTCTTT. V gene TRBV10-3 combines with J gene TRBJ1-1, with 8 bases lining up with TRBD1. Germline loops: CDR1 ENHRY, CDR2 SYGVKD. V was clipped by 6 bases and J by 6 bases; unmatched bases: 3. The CDR3 sequence is 12 residues long.

The chain employs TRBV2 and TRBJ2-1; the D is unclear. V lost 2 bases and J lost 7, with 6 bases in between. CDR3 size: 12 residues. Germline assignment: CDR1 SNHLY and CDR2 FYNNEI. The DNA for the CDR3 is TGTGCCAGCAGTGAATTTGAAAATGAGCAGTTCTTC. Translating it yields CASSEFENEQFF.

The rearrangement links TRBV5-4 to TRBJ2-3; either TRBD1 or TRBD2 may supply D (5 bases each). Germline CDR1 and CDR2: SGHNT and YYREEE (reference sequence). V lost 2 bases, J lost 4 bases, and 11 bases lay in between. The CDR3 spans 14 residues. This CDR3 reads CASSFAGASDTQYF. DNA of the CDR3: TGTGCCAGCAGCTTTGCCGGGGCTTCAGATACGCAGTATTTT.

There are a few counts of this clonotype. The rearrangement joins TRBV6-5 to TRBJ2-3; 7 positions agree with TRBD1. V dropped 4 bases and J dropped 5; count of bases not matched to a gene: 12. CDR1 is MNHEY and CDR2 is SVGAGI in the germline V gene. This CDR3 has 16 residues. Written as DNA, the CDR3 is TGTGCCAGCAGTTCGAACAGGGGTAGGGGTGTAGATACGCAGTATTTT. Its translation is CASSSNRGRGVDTQYF.

This chain connects TRBV29-1 to TRBJ2-7; D may be TRBD1 (5 bases). CDR1 is SQVTM, CDR2 ANQGSEA, per germline. V dropped 4 bases and J dropped 12 bases, with 16 bases sitting between them. This CDR3 is 11 amino acids long. The CDR3 here is CSVVVRGGRYF. In nucleotides, the CDR3 is TGCAGCGTTGTCGTAAGGGGCGGACGGTACTTC.

This clonotype was seen many times. The chain couples TRBV29-1 to TRBJ1-1; D is unclear. The germline V and J ends were trimmed by 7 bases and 2 bases, with 8 bases remaining between them. The CDR3 sequence is 11 residues long. Germline CDR1 is SQVTM and CDR2 is ANQGSEA. CDR3 nucleotides: TGCAGCGCCCGGTCCAACACTGAAGCTTTCTTT. Residues: CSARSNTEAFF.

In this sample, this clonotype turned up many times. V and J are TRBV28 and TRBJ2-3; TRBD2 matches 8 bases. Germline loops: CDR1 MDHEN, CDR2 SYDVKM. The ends lost 4 bases at V and 2 bases at J; junction bases unmatched: 11. This CDR3 has 17 residues. CDR3 nucleotide sequence: TGTGCCAGCAGTTGGTCAGGGCGGGGGGCTGTCACAGATACGCAGTATTTT. Translated: CASSWSGRGAVTDTQYF.

This rearrangement joins TRBV7-2 to TRBJ2-5, with 11 bases that match TRBD2. The junction had 3 bases not matched to a gene; V was cut back by 5 bases and J by 7 bases. Germline CDR1 is SGHTA and CDR2 is FQGNSA. The CDR3 extends over 13 amino acids. In nucleotides, the CDR3 is TGTGCCAGCAGCCCCGGACTAGCGGGGACCCAGTACTTC. It yields the protein CASSPGLAGTQYF.

This rearrangement joins TRBV20-1 to TRBJ1-4; tentatively, D is TRBD1 (5 bases). The germline V gene has CDR1 DFQATT and CDR2 SNEGSKA (reference sequence). The CDR3 sequence is 13 residues long. The ends were cut back, 5 bases at V and 4 bases at J, with 11 bases in the middle. The CDR3 nucleotides read TGCAGTGCTCGCGGGGGTAATAATGAAAAACTGTTTTTT. Translation: CSARGGNNEKLFF.

This clonotype has at least ten counts. The V and J genes are TRBV7-9 and TRBJ2-7; D is undetermined. This CDR3 has 13 residues. V was cut by 8 bases and J by 2 bases, with 13 bases left in between. CDR1 is SEHNR and CDR2 is FQNEAQ in the germline V gene (reference sequence). CDR3 sequence (DNA): TGTGCCAGCTCCAGGAGTACGACCTACGAGCAGTACTTC. It specifies CASSRSTTYEQYF.

This clonotype was counted ten times or more. In DNA, the CDR3 is TGTGCCAGCAGCTTACACGAGTATAGCAATCAGCCCCAGCATTTT. Residues: CASSLHEYSNQPQHF. This rearrangement joins TRBV7-8 to TRBJ1-5; no definite D call. The V gene's germline CDR1 is SGHVS and CDR2 FQNEAQ. Trimming took 2 bases from V and 0 from J, leaving 8 bases between them. The CDR3 is 15 amino acids.

This clonotype was detected many times. CDR3 sequence: CASSPDRDRLFF. The CDR3 nucleotides are TGTGCCAGCTCACCCGACAGGGATAGACTGTTTTTT. This chain connects TRBV18 to TRBJ1-4; 7 positions agree with TRBD1. The CDR3 is 12 amino acids. Unmatched junction bases numbered 5, after V lost 3 bases and J lost 13 bases. The germline V gene has CDR1 KGHSH and CDR2 LQKENI.

The sample holds many counts of this clonotype. The chain is built from TRBV20-1 and TRBJ2-7; tentative D call: TRBD1 (5 bases). There are 15 residues in the CDR3. Germline assignment: CDR1 DFQATT and CDR2 SNEGSKA (reference sequence). V lost 0 bases to trimming and J lost 4 bases, with 16 bases between them. The CDR3 sequence is CSARDQEGHQYEQYF. CDR3 sequence (DNA): TGCAGTGCTAGAGATCAGGAAGGACACCAGTACGAGCAGTACTTC.